Shown below are 10 T cell receptor beta chains from a single sample sequenced in a study of CXCR3-negative and CXCR3-positive naive CD8 T cells. It was by 5' RACE with UMI labels that the TRB cDNA libraries were prepared. TCRdb reanalyzed the 5' RACE reads and collapses them to one entry per CDR3 protein, without DNA. Its clone listing holds 100,000 to 150,000 distinct CDR3 sequences. The sample comprised naive CXCR3- CD8+ T cells from blood. Specified subset: CD45RO-CCR7+CD27+CD95- naive CD8+ T cells lacking CXCR3 (TNR3-). Receptors were obtained from a human donor in good health. Some clones in this sample may be carry-over from other donors' samples.

The rearrangement uses TRBV20-1 and TRBJ2-5; TCRdb designates TRBD1, a call that cannot be tested without DNA. CDR1 is DFQATT and CDR2 is SNEGSKA in the germline V gene (reference sequence). The CDR3 contains 15 residues. The CDR3 loop reads CSAFKGTGGQETQYF.

The V and J genes are TRBV20-1 and TRBJ1-2; TCRdb proposes TRBD1, but this gene call is untestable without DNA. This CDR3 comprises 14 residues. Germline V lookup: CDR1 DFQATT, CDR2 SNEGSKA (reference sequence). Here the CDR3 reads CSAKLAGGYYGYTF.

The J gene is TRBJ2-2, the V gene TRBV12-5; TCRdb outputs TRBD1, but without DNA this stays unchecked. The CDR3 totals 15 residues. Germline V CDR1 and CDR2: LGHNT, FRNRAP. CDR3 in amino acids: CASGTGQPNTGELFF.

The genes are TRBV28 and TRBJ2-1; the TCRdb D gene call, TRBD1, has no DNA to confirm it. The V gene's germline CDR1 is MDHEN and CDR2 SYDVKM. The CDR3 loop spans 13 amino acids. The chain's CDR3 is CASSSSGHNEQFF. Based on the CDR3 plus reference TRBV28 and TRBJ2-1, the full variable domain is DVKVTQSSRYLVKRTGEKVFLECVQDMDHENMFWYRQDPGLGLRLIYFSYDVKMKEKGDIPEGYSVSREKKERFSLILESASTNQTSMYLCASSSSGHNEQFFGPGTRLTVL.

V gene TRBV29-1 combines with J gene TRBJ2-2; TCRdb designates TRBD2, a call that cannot be tested without DNA. CDR3 length: 15 residues. Germline CDR1 SQVTM, CDR2 ANQGSEA. The CDR3 is CSATTGTSEAGELFF.

This chain connects TRBV27 to TRBJ2-1. Germline assignment: CDR1 MNHEY and CDR2 SMNVEV (reference sequence). This CDR3 comprises 13 residues. The CDR3 spells CASSLTPYNEQFF.

CDR3 loop: CASSPLPGELFF. This sequence joins TRBV28 and TRBJ2-2; TCRdb picks TRBD1, but there is no DNA to check that call. Per the germline V gene, CDR1 is MDHEN and CDR2 is SYDVKM. This CDR3 is 12 amino acids long.

The J gene is TRBJ2-7, the V gene TRBV7-9. CDR3 length: 14 residues. Germline V gene data show CDR1 as SEHNR and CDR2 as FQNEAQ (reference sequence). The CDR3 reads CASSPHHSAYEQYF.

The rearrangement uses TRBV4-1 and TRBJ1-1; the D call from TCRdb, TRBD1, cannot be confirmed without DNA. The CDR3 extends over 15 amino acids. Looked up from germline, CDR1 is MGHRA and CDR2 is YSYEKL. The CDR3 region is CASSQERTLGTEAFF.

The chain links TRBV7-2 to TRBJ2-7. The germline V gene has CDR1 SGHTA and CDR2 FQGNSA. The CDR3 has 12 residues. CDR3 sequence reads: CASSLVAYEQYF.